The next 14 T cell receptor beta chains were all read from a single sample in a study of blood T cell repertoires in COVID-19. Clones were sequenced by immunoSEQ multiplex PCR, and TCRdb holds only the in-frame ones, with some missing. This table holds about 160,000 clones, roughly four fifths found once. Sequenced input: peripheral blood. These receptors were taken from a woman of 80 years or more with acute or convalescent COVID-19.

This rearrangement joins TRBV5-1 to TRBJ2-3; 9 nucleotides line up with TRBD1. The CDR3 is made up of 15 amino acids. Germline V gene sequence: CDR1 SGHRS, CDR2 YFSETQ. V was pared by 3 bases and J by 0 bases, with 2 bases of the junction left unmatched. The CDR3 nucleotides read TGCGCCAGCAGCTCCGGACAGGGGAGCACAGATACGCAGTATTTT. This codes for CASSSGQGSTDTQYF.

This clone was counted between two and nine times. The CDR3, as DNA: TGTGCCAGCAGCTTAGGGGAGTATGGCTACACCTTC. Amino acids: CASSLGEYGYTF. The chain uses TRBV7-9 and TRBJ1-2, with no clear D. V was shortened by 1 base and J by 5 bases, with 5 bases between the two germline ends. The CDR3 sequence is 12 residues long. Germline V gene lookup returns CDR1 SEHNR and CDR2 FQNEAQ (reference sequence).

This rearrangement joins TRBV5-1 to TRBJ1-1; D might be TRBD1 (6 bases). CDR1 and CDR2 (germline): SGHRS, YFSETQ. V gave up 7 bases and J gave up 1 base, with 17 bases separating them. The CDR3 is made up of 15 amino acids. CDR3 bases: TGCGCCAGCCGTTGGGGGGGCTCTCAGAACACTGAAGCTTTCTTT. This sequence encodes CASRWGGSQNTEAFF. The complete variable domain, with remaining parts taken from reference TRBV5-1 and TRBJ1-1, reads KAGVTQTPRYLIKTRGQQVTLSCSPISGHRSVSWYQQTPGQGLQFLFEYFSETQRNKGNFPGRFSGRQFSNSRSEMNVSTLELGDSALYLCASRWGGSQNTEAFFGQGTRLTVV.

The V gene is TRBV19, the J gene TRBJ2-1; TRBD1 agrees at 8 bases. With V trimmed by 3 bases and J by 4 bases, 11 bases remained unmatched. Germline CDR1 and CDR2: LNHDA and SQIVND (reference sequence). The CDR3 consists of 17 residues. CDR3 loop: CASSMGETGGPYNEQFF. CDR3 bases: TGTGCCAGTAGTATGGGGGAAACAGGGGGACCGTACAATGAGCAGTTCTTC.

The gene calls are TRBV5-8 and TRBJ1-3; TRBD1 aligns across 8 bases. The CDR3 spans 13 residues. Germline values: CDR1 SGHTS, CDR2 YDEGEE. V trimming: 9 bases; J trimming: 2 bases; junction bases outside the gene matches: 4. The CDR3: CANTQGAGNTIYF. DNA for the CDR3: TGTGCCAACACACAGGGGGCTGGAAACACCATATATTTT.

V is TRBV27 and J is TRBJ2-7; weak D call: TRBD1 (8 bases). Trimming took 11 bases from V and 2 from J, leaving 16 bases between them. Germline V gives CDR1 MNHEY, CDR2 SMNVEV (reference sequence). This CDR3 has 13 residues. The CDR3 here is CAVQGGRAYEQYF. The DNA of the CDR3 is TGTGCCGTACAGGGGGGGAGGGCCTACGAGCAGTACTTC.

The chain combines TRBV5-1 with TRBJ2-7, with D possibly TRBD2 on 5 matching bases. The CDR3 is 15 amino acids. V lost 0 bases to trimming and J lost 0 bases, with 10 bases between them. Per the germline V gene, CDR1 is SGHRS and CDR2 is YFSETQ. This CDR3 is CASSLVGESSYEQYF. For the CDR3, the DNA is TGCGCCAGCAGCTTGGTCGGGGAAAGCTCCTACGAGCAGTACTTC.

The gene calls are TRBV7-9 and TRBJ1-2; D uncertain. Germline values: CDR1 SEHNR, CDR2 FQNEAQ (reference sequence). The CDR3 spans 14 residues. V lost 1 base and J 8 bases, leaving 14 bases between the germline ends. The CDR3 sequence is CASSLGGTGYGYTF. Written as DNA, the CDR3 is TGTGCCAGCAGCTTAGGAGGTACGGGGTACGGCTACACCTTC.

The chain couples TRBV27 to TRBJ2-7; TRBD1 aligns across 7 bases. V trimming: 5 bases; J trimming: 4 bases; junction bases outside the gene matches: 11. Germline V gives CDR1 MNHEY, CDR2 SMNVEV (reference sequence). The CDR3 covers 15 residues. In nucleotides, the CDR3 is TGTGCCAGCAGTCAAAGACAGGGATTGGGATACGAGCAGTACTTC. It encodes CASSQRQGLGYEQYF.

CDR3 DNA sequence: TGTGCCAGCAGCTTGGTCTCGGGACAAAGTGGCTATGGCTACACCTTC. Protein product: CASSLVSGQSGYGYTF. The chain is built from TRBV5-6 and TRBJ1-2; D might be TRBD1 (6 bases). The ends were cut back, 0 bases at V and 4 bases at J, with 16 bases in the middle. The CDR3 spans 16 residues. Germline CDR1 reads SGHDT; CDR2 reads YYEEEE.

The CDR3 region has the DNA TGTGCCAGCAGCCCGTCCTCCTACGAGCAGTACTTC. Its protein product is CASSPSSYEQYF. This chain connects TRBV5-4 to TRBJ2-7; D ambiguous. The CDR3 has 12 amino acids. Germline values: CDR1 SGHNT, CDR2 YYREEE (reference sequence). Trimming shortened V by 4 bases and J by 0 bases, and 5 bases separated the two germline ends. Full variable domain (missing parts from reference TRBV5-4 and TRBJ2-7): ETGVTQSPTHLIKTRGQQVTLRCSSQSGHNTVSWYQQALGQGPQFIFQYYREEENGRGNFPPRFSGLQFPNYSSELNVNALELDDSALYLCASSPSSYEQYFGPGTRLTVT.

This clone was counted at least ten times. J is TRBJ1-1 and V is TRBV6-1; 8 bases map to TRBD1. Germline V lookup: CDR1 MNHNS, CDR2 SASEGT. The J segment lost 1 base and the V segment lost 3 bases, leaving 4 bases of the junction unmatched. CDR3 length: 15 amino acids. CDR3 sequence reads: CASSELQGENTEAFF. CDR3 nucleotides: TGTGCCAGCAGTGAGCTACAGGGGGAGAACACTGAAGCTTTCTTT.

V and J are TRBV2 and TRBJ2-1; TRBD1 aligns across 8 bases. The V segment lost 4 bases and the J segment 13 bases; nucleotides outside the gene matches: 9. The CDR3 runs to 13 residues. The germline V gene encodes CDR1 SNHLY and CDR2 FYNNEI. The chain's CDR3 is CASSGGRGRIQFF. DNA for the CDR3: TGTGCCAGCAGTGGGGGCAGGGGGCGCATCCAGTTCTTC.

The V call is TRBV7-6, the J call TRBJ1-6; D gene unclear. Germline lookup yields CDR1 SGHVS and CDR2 FNYEAQ. V was cut by 4 bases and J by 10 bases, with 11 bases left in between. The CDR3 consists of 13 residues. CDR3 sequence reads: CASSYGIGSPLHF. DNA for the CDR3: TGTGCCAGCAGCTACGGAATCGGGTCACCCCTCCACTTT.